Each of the 4 T cell receptor beta chains below was sequenced from the same sample in a study of blood T cell repertoires in COVID-19. Libraries were prepared by immunoSEQ multiplex PCR; TCRdb keeps only in-frame clonotypes and omits some of them. The data hold tens of thousands of clones, with 70% to 90% observed a single time. Specimen: peripheral blood. The source of these receptors is a woman aged 45-60 years with COVID-19, enrolled during active disease.

The DNA of the CDR3 is TGTGCCTGGTCCGGGACAGTCGAGCAGTACTTC. This codes for CAWSGTVEQYF. The chain joins TRBV30 to TRBJ2-7; TRBD1 aligns across 7 bases. Unmatched junction bases numbered 4, after V lost 5 bases and J lost 6 bases. This CDR3 spans 11 amino acids. Germline values: CDR1 GTSNPN, CDR2 SVGIG (reference sequence).

CDR3 nucleotides: TGCGCCAGCAGTCAATCGTATAGCGGGAGGGGGACCTCCTACGAGCAGTACTTC. Translation: CASSQSYSGRGTSYEQYF. The rearrangement joins TRBV23-1 to TRBJ2-7; 11 positions match TRBD2. TRBV23-1 is an ORF, with its function uncertain. This CDR3 has 18 residues. V shed 0 bases, J shed 0 bases, and the junction held 7 bases outside the gene matches.

V is TRBV5-1 and J is TRBJ1-1; 7 positions agree with TRBD1. The V gene's germline CDR1 is SGHRS and CDR2 YFSETQ. The CDR3 runs to 14 residues. Germline trimming cut 5 bases from V and 1 base from J; bases unmatched to any gene: 5. The CDR3 nucleotides read TGCGCCAGCAGAAGACAGGGAGGGAACACTGAAGCTTTCTTT. Amino acids: CASRRQGGNTEAFF.

The V and J genes are TRBV7-3 and TRBJ2-1; 15 bases line up with TRBD2. The V gene end was trimmed by 10 bases and the J gene end by 0 bases; junction bases not matched to a gene: 22. Germline loops: CDR1 SGHTA, CDR2 FQGTGA. This CDR3 region has 22 residues. The CDR3 DNA reads TGTGCCAACCCACCGGGACTAGCGGGAGGTAGGATAAGTACGAGCTCCTACAATGAGCAGTTCTTC. Residues: CANPPGLAGGRISTSSYNEQFF.